This is a list of T cell receptor beta chains from one sample in a study of vaccination and CD4 T cells after COVID-19. Their specific antigens are unknown. TCRdb re-derived calls from the PCR reads in MiXCR, one entry per CDR3 protein. The table shows over 20,000 distinct CDR3 sequences, with around half occurring only once. The sequenced material came from CD4+ T cells from blood, cultured in vitro. These receptors came from a human donor who had recovered from COVID-19. The CDR3 runs from the conserved cysteine through the conserved F or W. Each record gives: D gene, clone size, J gene, V gene, CDR3 protein, CDR3 DNA. D genes are given only for firm matches. Some rows mark clone size as missing; the rest say once, few, many or name a class of expanded clone.

d_call: TRBD1
clone_size: NA
j_call: TRBJ1-1
v_call: TRBV5-1
cdr3_aa: CASSLDDRGENTEAFF
cdr3_nt: TGCGCCAGCAGCTTGGATGACAGGGGGGAGAACACTGAAGCTTTCTTT

d_call: NA
clone_size: NA
j_call: TRBJ2-1
v_call: TRBV7-2
cdr3_aa: CASSLGRGLGEQFF
cdr3_nt: TGTGCCAGCAGCTTAGGGAGAGGGTTGGGGGAGCAGTTCTTC

d_call: TRBD2
clone_size: NA
j_call: TRBJ2-7
v_call: TRBV11-2
cdr3_aa: CASSSGGLAGGGEQYF
cdr3_nt: TGTGCCAGCAGCTCCGGGGGACTAGCGGGAGGCGGCGAGCAGTACTTC

d_call: NA
clone_size: NA
j_call: TRBJ2-1
v_call: TRBV19
cdr3_aa: CASSIGRGDNEQFF
cdr3_nt: TGTGCCAGTAGTATAGGCAGGGGGGACAATGAGCAGTTCTTC

d_call: NA
clone_size: NA
j_call: TRBJ2-7
v_call: TRBV19
cdr3_aa: CASSRGRYREQYF
cdr3_nt: TGTGCCAGTAGTAGGGGCCGGTATAGGGAGCAGTACTTC

d_call: NA
clone_size: NA
j_call: TRBJ2-5
v_call: TRBV6-1
cdr3_aa: CASKTSVETQYF
cdr3_nt: TGTGCCAGCAAGACAAGCGTAGAGACCCAGTACTTC

d_call: TRBD2
clone_size: NA
j_call: TRBJ2-1
v_call: TRBV12-3/TRBV12-4
cdr3_aa: CASSLVAGDNEQFF
cdr3_nt: TGTGCCAGCAGTTTGGTAGCGGGAGATAATGAGCAGTTCTTC

d_call: TRBD1
clone_size: NA
j_call: TRBJ2-2
v_call: TRBV19
cdr3_aa: CASYRGRNTGELFF
cdr3_nt: TGTGCCTCCTACAGGGGCCGGAACACCGGGGAGCTGTTTTTT

d_call: NA
clone_size: NA
j_call: TRBJ2-3
v_call: TRBV24-1
cdr3_aa: CATSGGQADSTDTQYF
cdr3_nt: TGTGCCACCAGTGGCGGGCAAGCGGACAGCACAGATACGCAGTATTTT

d_call: NA
clone_size: few
j_call: TRBJ1-6
v_call: TRBV20-1
cdr3_aa: CSAKYRTSHNSPLHF
cdr3_nt: TGCAGTGCTAAATACAGGACATCGCATAATTCACCCCTCCACTTT

d_call: NA
clone_size: NA
j_call: TRBJ1-2
v_call: TRBV20-1
cdr3_aa: CSASLGLNYGYTF
cdr3_nt: TGCAGTGCATCCCTGGGCCTAAACTATGGCTACACCTTC

d_call: NA
clone_size: NA
j_call: TRBJ1-1
v_call: TRBV2
cdr3_aa: CASRPQMDTEAFF
cdr3_nt: TGTGCCAGCAGGCCCCAGATGGACACTGAAGCTTTCTTT

d_call: TRBD2
clone_size: NA
j_call: TRBJ2-3
v_call: TRBV7-8
cdr3_aa: CASSVLAGGQGDTQYF
cdr3_nt: TGTGCCAGCAGCGTACTAGCGGGAGGGCAGGGGGATACGCAGTATTTT

d_call: TRBD1
clone_size: NA
j_call: TRBJ2-7
v_call: TRBV3-1
cdr3_aa: CASSQGWDRGYEQYF
cdr3_nt: TGTGCCAGCAGCCAAGGTTGGGACAGGGGCTACGAGCAGTACTTC

d_call: NA
clone_size: NA
j_call: TRBJ2-2
v_call: TRBV19
cdr3_aa: CASNVQGNTGELFF
cdr3_nt: TGTGCCAGTAACGTCCAGGGGAACACCGGGGAGCTGTTTTTT

d_call: NA
clone_size: NA
j_call: TRBJ2-3
v_call: TRBV11-2
cdr3_aa: CASSLGGQSTDTQYF
cdr3_nt: TGTGCCAGCAGCTTAGGTGGACAGTCCACAGATACGCAGTATTTT

d_call: NA
clone_size: NA
j_call: TRBJ2-2
v_call: TRBV6-1
cdr3_aa: CASSPGAGELFF
cdr3_nt: TGTGCCAGCAGCCCAGGGGCCGGGGAGCTGTTTTTT

d_call: NA
clone_size: NA
j_call: TRBJ1-2
v_call: TRBV27
cdr3_aa: CASSLNYQENGYTF
cdr3_nt: TGTGCCAGCAGTTTAAATTATCAGGAAAATGGCTACACCTTC

d_call: TRBD1
clone_size: few
j_call: TRBJ1-6
v_call: TRBV6-1
cdr3_aa: CASRAGDRGSPLHF
cdr3_nt: TGTGCCAGCAGGGCCGGGGACAGGGGTTCACCCCTCCACTTT

d_call: NA
clone_size: NA
j_call: TRBJ2-7
v_call: TRBV6-5
cdr3_aa: CASSSDRLGYEQYF
cdr3_nt: TGTGCCAGCAGTTCCGACAGGTTAGGGTACGAGCAGTACTTC

d_call: NA
clone_size: NA
j_call: TRBJ1-5
v_call: TRBV2
cdr3_aa: CASRYSGVGGQPQHF
cdr3_nt: TGTGCCAGCAGATATTCAGGGGTCGGTGGTCAGCCCCAGCATTTT

d_call: TRBD2
clone_size: NA
j_call: TRBJ2-7
v_call: TRBV20-1
cdr3_aa: CSARGAGGDEQYF
cdr3_nt: TGCAGTGCTAGAGGAGCGGGAGGGGACGAGCAGTACTTC

d_call: NA
clone_size: few
j_call: TRBJ2-3
v_call: TRBV5-4
cdr3_aa: CASSRSSDGGTDTQYF
cdr3_nt: TGTGCCAGCAGCCGATCATCGGACGGGGGCACAGATACGCAGTATTTT

d_call: NA
clone_size: NA
j_call: TRBJ1-5
v_call: TRBV10-3
cdr3_aa: CAISYDRTENSNQPQHF
cdr3_nt: TGTGCCATCAGCTACGATCGGACAGAAAATAGCAATCAGCCCCAGCATTTT

d_call: NA
clone_size: medium-sized
j_call: TRBJ2-7
v_call: TRBV6-4
cdr3_aa: CASSDPTLRTYEQYF
cdr3_nt: TGTGCCAGCAGTGACCCTACTCTCCGCACCTACGAGCAGTACTTC

d_call: TRBD1
clone_size: NA
j_call: TRBJ1-4
v_call: TRBV6-1
cdr3_aa: CASSRFTGVPERLFF
cdr3_nt: TGTGCCAGCAGTAGATTTACAGGGGTGCCGGAAAGACTGTTTTTT

d_call: TRBD1
clone_size: NA
j_call: TRBJ2-2
v_call: TRBV6-1
cdr3_aa: CASLDRAGGELFF
cdr3_nt: TGTGCCAGCCTGGACAGGGCGGGCGGGGAGCTGTTTTTT

d_call: NA
clone_size: NA
j_call: TRBJ2-7
v_call: TRBV5-4
cdr3_aa: CASSFRREQYF
cdr3_nt: TGTGCCAGCAGCTTCCGTCGTGAGCAGTACTTC

d_call: NA
clone_size: NA
j_call: TRBJ2-5
v_call: TRBV5-1
cdr3_aa: CASSLTAGTRETQYF
cdr3_nt: TGCGCCAGCAGCTTGACGGCCGGGACGAGAGAGACCCAGTACTTC

d_call: TRBD1
clone_size: few
j_call: TRBJ1-5
v_call: TRBV12-3/TRBV12-4
cdr3_aa: CASSDRGSRQPQHF
cdr3_nt: TGTGCCAGCAGCGACAGGGGGTCACGCCAGCCCCAGCATTTT

d_call: NA
clone_size: NA
j_call: TRBJ2-7
v_call: TRBV27
cdr3_aa: CASSLYFDYEQYF
cdr3_nt: TGTGCCAGCAGTTTATATTTCGACTACGAGCAGTACTTC

d_call: NA
clone_size: NA
j_call: TRBJ2-5
v_call: TRBV27
cdr3_aa: CASSLSAGYQETQYF
cdr3_nt: TGTGCCAGCAGTTTATCGGCGGGGTACCAAGAGACCCAGTACTTC

d_call: NA
clone_size: NA
j_call: TRBJ1-1
v_call: TRBV28
cdr3_aa: CATTGQIHTEAFF
cdr3_nt: TGTGCCACCACAGGACAGATCCACACTGAAGCTTTCTTT